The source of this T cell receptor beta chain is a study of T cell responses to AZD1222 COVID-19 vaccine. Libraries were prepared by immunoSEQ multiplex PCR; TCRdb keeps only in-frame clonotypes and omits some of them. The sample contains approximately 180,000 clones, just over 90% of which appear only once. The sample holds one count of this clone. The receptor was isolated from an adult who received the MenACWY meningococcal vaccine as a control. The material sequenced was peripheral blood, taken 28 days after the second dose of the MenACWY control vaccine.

CDR3 DNA: TGTGCCAGCAGCTTAGTGACACAGGATCAGCCCCAGCATTTT. Translation: CASSLVTQDQPQHF. The rearrangement links TRBV7-2 to TRBJ1-5; perhaps TRBD1 as D (5 bases). Per germline, CDR1 SGHTA and CDR2 FQGNSA. The CDR3 contains 14 residues. V was pared by 1 base and J by 5 bases, with 9 bases between. The full variable domain, rest sourced from reference TRBV7-2 and TRBJ1-5, is GAGVSQSPSNKVTEKGKDVELRCDPISGHTALYWYRQSLGQGLEFLIYFQGNSAPDKSGLPSDRFSAERTGGSVSTLTIQRTQQEDSAVYLCASSLVTQDQPQHFGDGTRLSIL.